This TCR beta chain is from a study of control samples from healthy donors and cancer patients. The germline gives CDR1 KGHDR, CDR2 SFDVKD. Trimming cost V 6 bases and J 0 bases, with 6 bases left between them. The CDR3 spans 13 residues. Profiled with immunoSEQ multiplex PCR; TCRdb holds only in-frame clones, not every one. The sample includes more than 25,000 clones, approximately 85% of them seen just once. The chain employs TRBV24-1 and TRBJ2-3; D unclear. The sequence came from a woman aged 55-75 years with head and neck cancer. The sequencing input was PBMCs. CDR3 bases: TGTGCCACCAGTACCCCGAGCACAGATACGCAGTATTTT. This gives the protein CATSTPSTDTQYF.